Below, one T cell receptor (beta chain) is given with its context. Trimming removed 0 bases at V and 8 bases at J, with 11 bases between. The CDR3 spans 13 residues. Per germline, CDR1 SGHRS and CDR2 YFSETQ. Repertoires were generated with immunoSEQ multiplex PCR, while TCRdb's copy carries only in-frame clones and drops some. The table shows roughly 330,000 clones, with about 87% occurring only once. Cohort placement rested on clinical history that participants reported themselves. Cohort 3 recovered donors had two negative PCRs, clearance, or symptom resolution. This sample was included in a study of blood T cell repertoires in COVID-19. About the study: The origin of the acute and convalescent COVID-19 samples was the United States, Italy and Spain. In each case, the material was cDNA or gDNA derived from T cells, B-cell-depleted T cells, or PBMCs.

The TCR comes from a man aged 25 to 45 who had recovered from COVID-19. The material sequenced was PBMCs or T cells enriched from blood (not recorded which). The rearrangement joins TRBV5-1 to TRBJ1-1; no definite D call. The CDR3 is CASSLALGSEAFF. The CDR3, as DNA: TGCGCCAGCAGCTTGGCCTTGGGCAGCGAAGCTTTCTTT.